Listed below are T cell receptor beta chains from one sample, sequenced in a study of blood T cell repertoires in COVID-19. This table comes from immunoSEQ multiplex PCR, and its TCRdb copy is limited to in-frame clones, with some not included. The sample holds approximately 330,000 clones, roughly 90% seen once. Sequencing was done on a sample of PBMCs or T cells enriched from blood (not recorded which). The receptor set was obtained from a woman aged 25 to 45 who had recovered from COVID-19. Each CDR3 is given with its conserved first and last residue. D genes are given only for firm matches. Only some rows state a clone size, as once, few, many or a class for expanded clones.

cdr3_nt	cdr3_aa	d_call	v_call	j_call	clone_size
TGTGCCAGCAGTTTGCGCGGGGGGAACACCGGGGAGCTGTTTTTT	CASSLRGGNTGELFF	TRBD2	TRBV27	TRBJ2-2	-
TGTGCCAGTCGTCAGGGACTAGCGTCCAGGACAGATACGCAGTATTTT	CASRQGLASRTDTQYF	TRBD2	TRBV19	TRBJ2-3	-
TGTGCCAGCTCACCCTCTCCGTCCTACGAGCAGTACTTC	CASSPSPSYEQYF	-	TRBV18	TRBJ2-7	-
TGCGCCAGCAGCCCGCGACTAGCGGGAGGGCCAACGAACAATGAGCAGTTCTTC	CASSPRLAGGPTNNEQFF	TRBD2	TRBV4-1	TRBJ2-1	-
TGTGCCAGCAGCTCCCTCTCGGGACTTTCGTACGAGCAGTACTTC	CASSSLSGLSYEQYF	-	TRBV11-2	TRBJ2-7	-
TGTGCCAGCAGTTCGACAGAAAATTATGAAAAACTGTTTTTT	CASSSTENYEKLFF	-	TRBV28	TRBJ1-4	-
TGCGCCAGCAGCCGCTTACAGGGGGTATACGAGCAGTACTTC	CASSRLQGVYEQYF	TRBD1	TRBV5-1	TRBJ2-7	-
TGTGCCAGCGCCTGGACTAGCGGAGAGACCCAGTACTTC	CASAWTSGETQYF	TRBD2	TRBV18	TRBJ2-5	-
TGTGCCAGCAGTTACGATCGCGGGAACCACGAGCAGTACTTC	CASSYDRGNHEQYF	-	TRBV6-5	TRBJ2-7	few
TGCAGCGTTCGCCCCGGGAACGTCTACGAGCAGTACTTC	CSVRPGNVYEQYF	-	TRBV29-1	TRBJ2-7	-
TGTGCCTGGAGTCCGGGACAGATAATTTACGAGCAGTACTTC	CAWSPGQIIYEQYF	TRBD1	TRBV30	TRBJ2-7	-
TGCGCCAGCAGCTTGGTTTCTGGCAGGGGAGACACCGGGGAGCTGTTTTTT	CASSLVSGRGDTGELFF	-	TRBV5-1	TRBJ2-2	-
TGTGCCAGCAGCCATCCGGGACAGGGTATGAACGAGCAGTACTTC	CASSHPGQGMNEQYF	TRBD1	TRBV3-1/TRBV3-2	TRBJ2-7	-
TGTGCCAGCAGCTTAGTTGAGGTCGGCGATTCACCCCTCCACTTT	CASSLVEVGDSPLHF	-	TRBV7-2	TRBJ1-6	once
TGTGCCAGCTCCCCCGGGACAGGGGGCTACGAGCAGTACTTC	CASSPGTGGYEQYF	TRBD1	TRBV18	TRBJ2-7	-
TGTGCCAGCAGTTACTCAACACAATCCTATGGCTACACCTTC	CASSYSTQSYGYTF	-	TRBV6-5	TRBJ1-2	-
TGTGCCAGCAGTGGAAGACTAGCGGGAGGGCATAATGAGCAGTTCTTC	CASSGRLAGGHNEQFF	TRBD2	TRBV2	TRBJ2-1	-
TGTGCCAGCAGCCCCAAAGGGGGGACAGTCTCCTACGAGCAGTACTTC	CASSPKGGTVSYEQYF	-	TRBV7-2	TRBJ2-7	once
TGTGCCAGCAGCCTAGACAGGGGGTATGGCTACACCTTC	CASSLDRGYGYTF	TRBD1	TRBV6-2/TRBV6-3	TRBJ1-2	-
TGTGCCAGCAGCTTAGGGGGGAGTAGCGGGAGAGGCACAGATACGCAGTATTTT	CASSLGGSSGRGTDTQYF	TRBD2	TRBV7-2	TRBJ2-3	-
TGTGCCAGCAGCTCCCAATATGAGGGCGACTACGAGCAGTACTTC	CASSSQYEGDYEQYF	-	TRBV5-6	TRBJ2-7	-
TGTGCCAGCAGTCTCTTACCCGGTTTCGAGCAGTACTTC	CASSLLPGFEQYF	-	TRBV12-3/TRBV12-4	TRBJ2-7	-
TGTGCCAGCACTGGGGGACTAGCGGGATCTTGGGAGCAGTTCTTC	CASTGGLAGSWEQFF	TRBD2	TRBV28	TRBJ2-1	-
TGTGCCAGCAGTAGTAGCCAATTTGGGGAGGTAGGGACTGAAGCTTTCTTT	CASSSSQFGEVGTEAFF	-	TRBV28	TRBJ1-1	-
TGTGCCAGCAGTCAACGCACTAGCGGGAGTTTCTACAATGAGCAGTTCTTC	CASSQRTSGSFYNEQFF	TRBD2	TRBV6-6	TRBJ2-1	-
TGTGCCAGCAGTTTGGTAGGGACTAGCAATTACAATGAGCAGTTCTTC	CASSLVGTSNYNEQFF	TRBD2	TRBV27	TRBJ2-1	-
TGTGCCAGCAGCTCGGGATCGGCAGGGGGCTATACTGAAGCTTTCTTT	CASSSGSAGGYTEAFF	TRBD1	TRBV5-4	TRBJ1-1	-
TGTGCCAGCAGCTTAACTAGCGGGAGGGCCCATGAGCAGTTCTTC	CASSLTSGRAHEQFF	TRBD2	TRBV11-1	TRBJ2-1	-
TGTGCCAGCAGTTACTCGGGGCCAAGGGGCGAGCAGTACTTC	CASSYSGPRGEQYF	-	TRBV6-2/TRBV6-3	TRBJ2-7	-
TGTGCCAGCACCAGAAATAATTCACCCCTCCACTTT	CASTRNNSPLHF	-	TRBV5-8	TRBJ1-6	-
TGTGCCAGCAGTTCTCGTCCCAACACCGGGGAGCTGTTTTTT	CASSSRPNTGELFF	-	TRBV27	TRBJ2-2	-
TGTGCCAGCAGCCAAGGAGGATCATTTAAGCAGTTCTTC	CASSQGGSFKQFF	-	TRBV14	TRBJ2-1	-
TGTGCCAGCAGCCTCATCGGGGGCACCGGGGAGCTGTTTTTT	CASSLIGGTGELFF	-	TRBV11-2	TRBJ2-2	-
TGTGCCAGCAGTGAAGAGGAGACAGGCGGCCGGAAGATCCAGTTCTTC	CASSEEETGGRKIQFF	-	TRBV6-1	TRBJ2-1	few
TGTGCCAGCAGCCAAGGAGCGGGAGGGCCCAACAATGAGCAGTTCTTC	CASSQGAGGPNNEQFF	TRBD2	TRBV3-1/TRBV3-2	TRBJ2-1	-
TGCAGCGCTAGGAGGACAGCTGGAAACACCATATATTTT	CSARRTAGNTIYF	-	TRBV29-1	TRBJ1-3	-
TGTGCCAGCAGTCCGGGACAGAACACCGGGAAGCTGTTTTTT	CASSPGQNTGKLFF	TRBD1	TRBV27	TRBJ2-2	-
TGTGCCAGCACATGGATCGGGGAGAAAGCTTTCTTT	CASTWIGEKAFF	-	TRBV7-9	TRBJ1-1	-
TGTGCCAGCAGTTCTCCATCCCCGACCAAGACTAGCGGGTCGGGTGAGCAGTTCTTC	CASSSPSPTKTSGSGEQFF	TRBD2	TRBV6-2/TRBV6-3	TRBJ2-1	-
TGTGCCAGCAGACCAAGGTTGTCCCAGGACTATGGCTACACCTTC	CASRPRLSQDYGYTF	-	TRBV4-2	TRBJ1-2	-
TGTGCCAGCAGCTTCCGACAGGGGGCGCTTACCGGGGAGCTGTTTTTT	CASSFRQGALTGELFF	TRBD1	TRBV7-8	TRBJ2-2	-
TGTGCCCGCGCGGGAGGGCCTCAAGAGACCCAGTACTTC	CARAGGPQETQYF	TRBD2	TRBV6-5	TRBJ2-5	-
TGTGCCAGCAGCCTAGGGGGAGGGGGTAGCAATCAGCCCCAGCATTTT	CASSLGGGGSNQPQHF	-	TRBV28	TRBJ1-5	-
TGTGCCAGCAGCGGGACAGGGCGCGCGGAGCAGTACTTC	CASSGTGRAEQYF	TRBD1	TRBV9	TRBJ2-7	-
TGTGCCAGCAGCCCGGGGGTATGGACCCAGTACTTC	CASSPGVWTQYF	-	TRBV5-8	TRBJ2-5	-
TGTGCCAGCAGCCCGTTCGATGGGACAAGACAAGAGACCCAGTACTTC	CASSPFDGTRQETQYF	-	TRBV7-9	TRBJ2-5	-
TGTGCCACCAGTGATTCCCCGGGATTGGAGCGGGGCAATGAGCAGTTCTTC	CATSDSPGLERGNEQFF	TRBD2	TRBV24-1	TRBJ2-1	-
TGTGCCAGCAGGTTCAGGGGAATGAACACCGGGGAGCTGTTTTTT	CASRFRGMNTGELFF	-	TRBV6-5	TRBJ2-2	once
TGCGCCAGCAGCTTCACTTATGACACCTGGAACACTGAAGCTTTCTTT	CASSFTYDTWNTEAFF	-	TRBV5-1	TRBJ1-1	-
TGCGCCAGCAGCCAACTCGTCGTAGGCAGGGGGGACTATGGCTACACCTTC	CASSQLVVGRGDYGYTF	TRBD1	TRBV4-3	TRBJ1-2	-
TGTGCCAGCAGGGCGCCCACTACGAACACCATATATTTT	CASRAPTTNTIYF	-	TRBV25-1	TRBJ1-3	-
TGCGCCAGCAGCCGATGGACTAGCGGGAGCACCCTGGCCGGGGAGCTGTTTTTT	CASSRWTSGSTLAGELFF	TRBD2	TRBV4-1	TRBJ2-2	once
TGTGCCAGCAGTGACCCGATTACGGGGGGAGTGCAGGACGAGCAGTACTTC	CASSDPITGGVQDEQYF	TRBD2	TRBV25-1	TRBJ2-7	-